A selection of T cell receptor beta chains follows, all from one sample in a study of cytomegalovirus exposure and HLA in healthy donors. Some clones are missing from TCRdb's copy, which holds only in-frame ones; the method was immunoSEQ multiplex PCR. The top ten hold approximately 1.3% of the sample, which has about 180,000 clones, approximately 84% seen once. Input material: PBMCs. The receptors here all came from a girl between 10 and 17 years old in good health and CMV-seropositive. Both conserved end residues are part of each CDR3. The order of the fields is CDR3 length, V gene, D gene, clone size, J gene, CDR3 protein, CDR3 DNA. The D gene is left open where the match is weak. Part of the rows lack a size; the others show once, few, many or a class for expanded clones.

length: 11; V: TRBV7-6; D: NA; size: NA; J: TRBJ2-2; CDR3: CASSPKGELFF; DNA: TGTGCCAGTAGTCCCAAGGGGGAGCTGTTTTTT
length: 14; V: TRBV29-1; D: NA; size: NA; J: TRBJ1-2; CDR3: CSVEKRGKEYGYTF; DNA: TGCAGCGTTGAAAAACGGGGAAAGGAATATGGCTACACCTTC
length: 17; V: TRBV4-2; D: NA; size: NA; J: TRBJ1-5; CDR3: CASSQESQVEGSQPQHF; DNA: TGTGCCAGCAGCCAAGAGTCTCAGGTGGAGGGGTCTCAGCCCCAGCATTTT
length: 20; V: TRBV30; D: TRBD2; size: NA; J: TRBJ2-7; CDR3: CAWRSGREQAQTIKPYEQYF; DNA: TGTGCCTGGAGATCGGGGCGGGAGCAAGCCCAAACCATCAAACCCTACGAGCAGTACTTC
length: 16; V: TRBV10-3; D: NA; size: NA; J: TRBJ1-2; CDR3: CAISDPNRQGNYGYTF; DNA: TGTGCCATCAGTGACCCCAATAGACAAGGCAACTATGGCTACACCTTC
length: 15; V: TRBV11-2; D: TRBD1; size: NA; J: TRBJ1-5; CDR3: CASSLAGGWGQPQHF; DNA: TGTGCCAGCAGCTTGGCAGGGGGCTGGGGACAGCCCCAGCATTTT
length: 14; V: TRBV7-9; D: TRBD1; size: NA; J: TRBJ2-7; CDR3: CASSAPTGAYEQYF; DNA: TGTGCCAGCAGCGCCCCGACAGGGGCCTACGAGCAGTACTTC
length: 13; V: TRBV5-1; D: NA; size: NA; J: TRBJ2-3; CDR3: CASSLAGTDTQYF; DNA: TGCGCCAGCAGCTTGGCCGGCACAGATACGCAGTATTTT
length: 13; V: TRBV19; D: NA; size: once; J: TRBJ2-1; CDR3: CASSLRTVDEQFF; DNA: TGTGCCAGTAGTCTAAGGACAGTGGATGAGCAGTTCTTC
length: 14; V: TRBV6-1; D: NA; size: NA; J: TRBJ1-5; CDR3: CASSGQLSNQPQHF; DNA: TGTGCCAGCAGTGGACAGTTGAGCAATCAGCCCCAGCATTTT
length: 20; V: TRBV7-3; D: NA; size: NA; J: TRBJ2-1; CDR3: CASSSDPEGSWEDSYNEQFF; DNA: TGTGCCAGCAGCTCGGACCCAGAGGGATCTTGGGAGGACTCCTACAATGAGCAGTTCTTC
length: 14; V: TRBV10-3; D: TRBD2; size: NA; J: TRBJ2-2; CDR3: CAITGTTNTGELFF; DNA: TGTGCCATCACCGGGACTACGAACACCGGGGAGCTGTTTTTT
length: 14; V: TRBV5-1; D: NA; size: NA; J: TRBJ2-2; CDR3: CASSLLALNGELFF; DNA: TGCGCCAGCAGCTTGTTAGCTTTAAACGGGGAGCTGTTTTTT
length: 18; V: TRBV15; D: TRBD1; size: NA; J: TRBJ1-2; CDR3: CATSRGRTGTLLTNRYTF; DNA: TGTGCCACCAGCAGGGGAAGGACAGGGACCCTTTTAACTAATCGCTACACCTTC
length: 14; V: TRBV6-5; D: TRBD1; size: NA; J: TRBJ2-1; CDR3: CASKGRQGKDEQFF; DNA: TGTGCCAGCAAAGGTCGACAGGGGAAAGATGAGCAGTTCTTC
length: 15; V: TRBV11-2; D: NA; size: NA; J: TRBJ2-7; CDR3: CASSLEVSQSYEQYF; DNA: TGTGCCAGCAGCTTAGAGGTTAGTCAATCCTACGAGCAGTACTTC
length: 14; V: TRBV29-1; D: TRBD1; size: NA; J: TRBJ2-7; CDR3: CSVEGQGGEYEQYF; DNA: TGCAGCGTTGAGGGACAGGGGGGCGAATACGAGCAGTACTTC
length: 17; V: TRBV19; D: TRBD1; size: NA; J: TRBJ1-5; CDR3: CASSKGTGFGQYQPQHF; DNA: TGTGCCAGTAGTAAAGGGACAGGATTTGGCCAATATCAGCCCCAGCATTTT
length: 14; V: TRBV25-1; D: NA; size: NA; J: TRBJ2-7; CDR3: CASSDTGGAYEQYF; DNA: TGTGCCAGCAGTGATACGGGGGGCGCCTACGAGCAGTACTTC
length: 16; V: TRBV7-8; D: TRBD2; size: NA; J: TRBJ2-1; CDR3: CASSLERLAGDNEQFF; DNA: TGTGCCAGCAGCTTAGAACGGCTAGCGGGAGACAATGAGCAGTTCTTC
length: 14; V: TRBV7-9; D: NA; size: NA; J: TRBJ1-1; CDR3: CASSPRTTVTEAFF; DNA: TGTGCCAGCAGCCCTCGGACAACCGTAACTGAAGCTTTCTTT
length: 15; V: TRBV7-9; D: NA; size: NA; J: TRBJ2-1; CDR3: CASSLVQGKGNEQFF; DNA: TGTGCCAGCAGCTTAGTACAGGGAAAGGGCAATGAGCAGTTCTTC
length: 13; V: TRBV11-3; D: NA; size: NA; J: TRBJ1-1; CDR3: CASSLTRFAEAFF; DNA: TGTGCCAGCAGCTTAACCCGGTTCGCTGAAGCTTTCTTT
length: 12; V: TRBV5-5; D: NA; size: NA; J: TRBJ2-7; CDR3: CASSLAVYEQYF; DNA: TGTGCCAGCAGCTTGGCCGTCTACGAGCAGTACTTC
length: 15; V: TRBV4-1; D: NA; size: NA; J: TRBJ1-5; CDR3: CASSPIAGSNQPQHF; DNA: TGCGCCAGCAGCCCGATAGCGGGGAGCAATCAGCCCCAGCATTTT
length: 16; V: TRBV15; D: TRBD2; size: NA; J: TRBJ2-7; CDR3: CATSRGAKREGREQYF; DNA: TGTGCCACCAGCAGAGGGGCCAAGCGGGAGGGCCGCGAGCAGTACTTC
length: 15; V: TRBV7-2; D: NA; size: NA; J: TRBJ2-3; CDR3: CASSPSVPSTDTQYF; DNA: TGTGCCAGCAGCCCCTCAGTACCTAGCACAGATACGCAGTATTTT
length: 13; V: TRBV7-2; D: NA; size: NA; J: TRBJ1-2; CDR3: CASRSGGYYGYTF; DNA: TGTGCCAGCAGGTCCGGCGGCTACTATGGCTACACCTTC
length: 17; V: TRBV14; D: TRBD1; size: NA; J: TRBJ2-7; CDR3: CASSRTTFRDRGYEQYF; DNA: TGTGCCAGCAGCCGAACGACATTCCGGGACAGGGGCTACGAGCAGTACTTC
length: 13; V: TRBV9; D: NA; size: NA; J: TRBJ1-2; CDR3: CASSDGLDYGYTF; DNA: TGTGCCAGCAGCGACGGACTTGACTATGGCTACACCTTC
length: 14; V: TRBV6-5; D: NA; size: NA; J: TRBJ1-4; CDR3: CASSRGPRGEKLFF; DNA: TGTGCCAGCAGTCGAGGCCCACGGGGTGAAAAACTGTTTTTT
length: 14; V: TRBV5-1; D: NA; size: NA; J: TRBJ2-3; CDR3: CASSGTSRADTQYF; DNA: TGCGCCAGCAGCGGAACTAGTCGGGCAGATACGCAGTATTTT
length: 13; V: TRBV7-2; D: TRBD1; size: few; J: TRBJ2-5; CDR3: CASSLGTGWSQYF; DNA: TGTGCCAGCAGCCTAGGGACAGGCTGGTCCCAGTACTTC
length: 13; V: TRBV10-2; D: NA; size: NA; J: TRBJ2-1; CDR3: CASSKLGDNEQFF; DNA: TGCGCCAGCAGTAAACTAGGTGACAATGAGCAGTTCTTC
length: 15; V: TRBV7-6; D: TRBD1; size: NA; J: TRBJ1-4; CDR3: CASSLGQGRNEKLFF; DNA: TGTGCCAGCAGCCTTGGACAGGGGCGGAATGAAAAACTGTTTTTT
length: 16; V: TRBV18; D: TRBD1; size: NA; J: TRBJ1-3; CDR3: CASSLDRGHSGNTIYF; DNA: TGTGCCAGCTCACTAGACAGGGGCCACTCTGGAAACACCATATATTTT
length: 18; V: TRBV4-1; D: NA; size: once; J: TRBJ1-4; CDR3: CASSLRGTAGPTNEKLFF; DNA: TGCGCCAGCAGCCTCCGGGGAACGGCGGGCCCAACTAATGAAAAACTGTTTTTT
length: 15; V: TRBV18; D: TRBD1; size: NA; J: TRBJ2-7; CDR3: CASSPPGQGSYEQYF; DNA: TGTGCCAGCTCACCCCCGGGACAGGGGTCCTACGAGCAGTACTTC
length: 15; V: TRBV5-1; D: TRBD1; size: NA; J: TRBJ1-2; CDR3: CASSRGTAQEYGYTF; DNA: TGCGCCAGCAGCCGGGGGACAGCCCAAGAGTATGGCTACACCTTC
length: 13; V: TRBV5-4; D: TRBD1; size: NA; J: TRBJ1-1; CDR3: CASSFAGGTEAFF; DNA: TGTGCCAGCAGCTTTGCAGGGGGCACTGAAGCTTTCTTT
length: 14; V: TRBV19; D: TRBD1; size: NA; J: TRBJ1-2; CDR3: CASSMSETGYGYTF; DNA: TGTGCCAGTAGTATGTCTGAGACAGGGTATGGCTACACCTTC
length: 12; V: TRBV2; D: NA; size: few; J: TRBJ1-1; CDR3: CASSERGPEAFF; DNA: TGTGCCAGCAGTGAGCGGGGGCCCGAAGCTTTCTTT
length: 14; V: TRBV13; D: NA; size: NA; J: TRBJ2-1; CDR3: CASSSGSQRLEQFF; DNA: TGTGCCAGCAGCTCCGGCTCTCAGCGACTAGAGCAGTTCTTC
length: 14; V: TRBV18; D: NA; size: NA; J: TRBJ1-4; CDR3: CASSPTATNEKLFF; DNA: TGTGCCAGCTCACCGACAGCAACTAATGAAAAACTGTTTTTT
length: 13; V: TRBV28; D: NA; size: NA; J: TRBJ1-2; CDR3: CASRDNRPYGYTF; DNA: TGTGCCAGCCGCGACAACCGTCCATATGGCTACACCTTC
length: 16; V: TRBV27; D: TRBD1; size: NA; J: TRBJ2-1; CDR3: CASSVLRDRGDNEQFF; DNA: TGTGCCAGCAGCGTTCTTCGGGACAGGGGAGACAATGAGCAGTTCTTC
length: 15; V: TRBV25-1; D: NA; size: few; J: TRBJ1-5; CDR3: CASSGSDGGNQPQHF; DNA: TGTGCCAGCAGTGGATCAGACGGGGGCAATCAGCCCCAGCATTTT
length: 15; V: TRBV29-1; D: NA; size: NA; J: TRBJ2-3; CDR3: CSVGRLARTTDTQYF; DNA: TGCAGCGTTGGTCGGCTAGCGAGAACCACAGATACGCAGTATTTT
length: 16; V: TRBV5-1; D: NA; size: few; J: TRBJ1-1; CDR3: CASSLRETVAGTEAFF; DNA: TGCGCCAGCAGCTTGCGGGAGACAGTAGCGGGCACTGAAGCTTTCTTT
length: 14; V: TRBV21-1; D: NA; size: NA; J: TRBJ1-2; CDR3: CATYPTGGDDGYTF; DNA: TGTGCCACCTACCCAACAGGGGGCGATGATGGCTACACCTTC
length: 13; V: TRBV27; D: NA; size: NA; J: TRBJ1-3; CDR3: CASSSGSGNTIYF; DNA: TGTGCCAGCAGTTCAGGCTCTGGAAACACCATATATTTT
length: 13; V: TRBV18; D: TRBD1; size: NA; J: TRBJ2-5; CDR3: CASSLTGEETQYF; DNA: TGTGCCAGCTCATTGACAGGGGAAGAGACCCAGTACTTC
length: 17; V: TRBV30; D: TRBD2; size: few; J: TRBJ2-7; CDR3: CAWSQSRTSGTSYEQYF; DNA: TGTGCCTGGAGTCAAAGTAGGACTAGCGGGACCTCCTACGAGCAGTACTTC
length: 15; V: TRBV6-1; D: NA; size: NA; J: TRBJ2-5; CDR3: CASNFFREPRETQYF; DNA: TGTGCCAGCAACTTTTTCCGGGAGCCCCGGGAGACCCAGTACTTC
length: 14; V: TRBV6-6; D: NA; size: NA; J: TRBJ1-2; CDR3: CASSSPGFRYGYTF; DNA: TGTGCCAGCAGTTCCCCAGGGTTCCGGTATGGCTACACCTTC